Each of the 29 T cell receptor beta chains below was sequenced from the same sample in a study of T cell clonotyping in hematopoietic cell transplantation. Sequencing used immunoSEQ multiplex PCR; TCRdb keeps in-frame clones, though not all of them. This sample carries tens of thousands of clones, 95% of them seen once, and the ten largest clones take 0.75% to 1%. Sequences were obtained from peripheral blood mononuclear cells. All receptors come from a man aged 25 to 40 in good health. Some clones in this sample may be carry-over from other donors' samples.

J is TRBJ2-7 and V is TRBV19; either TRBD1 or TRBD2 may supply D (5 bases each). The CDR3 consists of 15 residues. Germline CDR1 LNHDA, CDR2 SQIVND (reference sequence). V gave up 5 bases and J gave up 4 bases, with 18 bases separating them. CDR3 residues: CASSPLRDLGYEQYF. In DNA form, the CDR3 reads TGTGCCAGTAGTCCCCTCCGGGACCTCGGGTACGAGCAGTACTTC. The full variable domain, in which reference TRBV19 and TRBJ2-7 provide the parts outside the CDR3, is DGGITQSPKYLFRKEGQNVTLSCEQNLNHDAMYWYRQDPGQGLRLIYYSQIVNDFQKGDIAEGYSVSREKKESFPLTVTSAQKNPTAFYLCASSPLRDLGYEQYFGPGTRLTVT.

This chain links TRBV6-4 with TRBJ2-1; TRBD2 matches at 12 bases. There are 16 residues in the CDR3. The germline gives CDR1 MRHNA, CDR2 SNTAGT. The J segment lost 4 bases and the V segment lost 3 bases, leaving 4 bases of the junction unmatched. The CDR3 loop is CASSETGTSGYNEQFF. Written as DNA, the CDR3 is TGTGCCAGCAGTGAAACCGGGACTAGCGGGTACAATGAGCAGTTCTTC.

The chain employs TRBV13 and TRBJ1-3; D may be TRBD1 (6 bases). The CDR3 runs 15 residues. V lost 1 base and J lost 2, with 9 bases in between. Germline V gene lookup returns CDR1 PRHDT and CDR2 FYEKMQ (reference sequence). The CDR3 spells CASSLEGGPGNTIYF. Here the CDR3 DNA reads TGTGCCAGCAGCTTAGAGGGGGGGCCTGGAAACACCATATATTTT.

This chain connects TRBV5-1 to TRBJ2-3; D unresolved. The V gene's germline CDR1 is SGHRS and CDR2 YFSETQ. V dropped 2 bases and J dropped 0 bases, with 10 bases sitting between them. There are 15 residues in the CDR3. The CDR3 is CASSLQTPSTDTQYF. The DNA of the CDR3 is TGCGCCAGCAGCTTACAGACACCTAGCACAGATACGCAGTATTTT.

The V and J genes are TRBV5-1 and TRBJ1-2; D may be TRBD1 (5 bases). Germline loops: CDR1 SGHRS, CDR2 YFSETQ. This CDR3 region has 14 residues. V lost 0 bases, J lost 7 bases, and 13 bases lay in between. CDR3 DNA sequence: TGCGCCAGCAGCTTGGCCCTGGGGGTGAGTGGCTACACCTTC. This encodes CASSLALGVSGYTF.

The chain is built from TRBV19 and TRBJ2-2; no firm D call. The CDR3 has 16 amino acids. Between the trimmed V and J ends, which lost 3 bases and 5 bases, there was a span of 16 bases. Germline loops: CDR1 LNHDA, CDR2 SQIVND (reference sequence). CDR3 in amino acids: CASSISFITSTGELFF. CDR3 sequence (DNA): TGTGCCAGTAGTATCTCTTTCATTACCTCAACCGGGGAGCTGTTTTTT.

The chain is built from TRBV7-2 and TRBJ2-7; possible D gene TRBD2, 6 bases. This CDR3 comprises 14 residues. CDR1 is SGHTA, CDR2 FQGNSA, per germline. The V end was cut by 4 bases, the J end by 2 bases, with 12 bases between. The DNA of the CDR3 is TGTGCCAGCAGCTCAAAGGAGGGACCCTACGAGCAGTACTTC. It yields the protein CASSSKEGPYEQYF.

This clone has only one observation. J is TRBJ1-6 and V is TRBV5-6; 10 bases map to TRBD1. Unmatched junction bases numbered 5, after V lost 4 bases and J lost 4 bases. This CDR3 spans 16 amino acids. Germline values: CDR1 SGHDT, CDR2 YYEEEE. This chain's CDR3 is CASSLPGQGYNSPLHF. The CDR3 bases are TGTGCCAGCAGCCTTCCGGGACAGGGGTATAATTCACCCCTCCACTTT. The variable domain in full, with the rest retrieved from reference TRBV5-6 and TRBJ1-6, is DAGVTQSPTHLIKTRGQQVTLRCSPKSGHDTVSWYQQALGQGPQFIFQYYEEEERQRGNFPDRFSGHQFPNYSSELNVNALLLGDSALYLCASSLPGQGYNSPLHFGNGTRLTVT.

V is TRBV28 and J is TRBJ1-1, with a possible D match to TRBD1 (5 bases). The CDR3 runs 12 residues. V was shortened by 2 bases and J by 6 bases, with 7 bases between the two germline ends. Germline values: CDR1 MDHEN, CDR2 SYDVKM. This chain's CDR3 is CASSLQGAEAFF. The CDR3 DNA reads TGTGCCAGCAGTTTACAGGGCGCTGAAGCTTTCTTT.

The chain carries TRBV7-3 and TRBJ1-1, with a possible D match to TRBD1 (6 bases). Trimming cost V 5 bases and J 7 bases, with 14 bases left between them. The germline V gene has CDR1 SGHTA and CDR2 FQGTGA. This CDR3 is 13 amino acids long. The CDR3 region is CASSGGGLLEAFF. CDR3 nucleotide sequence: TGTGCCAGCAGCGGAGGGGGACTACTTGAAGCTTTCTTT.

The chain joins TRBV18 to TRBJ1-5, with D perhaps matching TRBD1 (5 bases). V lost 3 bases and J 2 bases, leaving 11 bases between the germline ends. Germline values: CDR1 KGHSH, CDR2 LQKENI. The length of the CDR3 is 15 residues. CDR3 DNA: TGTGCCAGCTCACCCGGAAGGGGCGGCAATCAGCCCCAGCATTTT. Encoded protein: CASSPGRGGNQPQHF.

The chain has TRBV29-1 and TRBJ1-1; D gene unclear. V dropped 4 bases and J dropped 5 bases, with 11 bases sitting between them. The CDR3 has 12 amino acids. The germline gives CDR1 SQVTM, CDR2 ANQGSEA. CDR3 sequence reads: CSVVAQKTEAFF. The CDR3 coding sequence is TGCAGCGTTGTAGCCCAGAAGACTGAAGCTTTCTTT.

This clone was found once. The chain has TRBV5-1 and TRBJ1-1; 7 bases fit TRBD1. Germline values: CDR1 SGHRS, CDR2 YFSETQ. CDR3 length equals 15 residues. The V gene end was trimmed by 5 bases and the J gene end by 5 bases; junction bases not matched to a gene: 12. DNA for the CDR3: TGCGCCAGCAGATTCCTCCCCCAACAGGGGACTGAAGCTTTCTTT. Residues: CASRFLPQQGTEAFF.

The chain carries TRBV6-6 and TRBJ1-2; 7 bases are shared with TRBD1. After removal of 7 bases from V and 10 bases from J, the junction contained 12 bases not matched to a gene. CDR3 size: 13 residues. Germline CDR1 MNHNY, CDR2 SVGAGI (reference sequence). For the CDR3, the DNA is TGTGCCAGCATTCAACGCAGGGGGGAAGACTACACCTTC. This codes for CASIQRRGEDYTF.

The chain combines TRBV6-1 with TRBJ1-5; no clear D gene. Between the trimmed V and J ends, which lost 2 bases and 0 bases, there was a span of 17 bases. The CDR3 loop spans 18 amino acids. The V gene's germline CDR1 is MNHNS and CDR2 SASEGT. CDR3 nucleotide sequence: TGTGCCAGCAGTGAAAACCCCGTGGCAGGCAATAGCAATCAGCCCCAGCATTTT. Translating gives CASSENPVAGNSNQPQHF.

CDR3 sequence (DNA): TGCGCCAGCAGTACAGGGGGCCGGGGCACTGAAGCTTTCTTT. Its protein is CASSTGGRGTEAFF. The rearrangement joins TRBV10-1 to TRBJ1-1; TRBD1 matches 9 bases. Germline CDR1 WNHNN, CDR2 SYGVQD (reference sequence). Losses at the gene ends were 5 bases for V and 4 bases for J; bases not matched to a gene: 5. The CDR3 has 14 residues.

This chain links TRBV7-9 with TRBJ2-7, with D perhaps TRBD2 (7 bases). V was shortened by 2 bases and J by 7 bases, with 15 bases between the two germline ends. The germline gives CDR1 SEHNR, CDR2 FQNEAQ (reference sequence). This CDR3 comprises 14 residues. CDR3 sequence reads: CASSLIRGAREQYF. Here the CDR3 DNA reads TGTGCCAGCAGCTTAATCCGGGGGGCGCGGGAGCAGTACTTC.

The chain joins TRBV2 to TRBJ1-5, with D perhaps matching TRBD1 (5 bases). CDR3 length equals 13 residues. Germline CDR1 SNHLY, CDR2 FYNNEI. The germline V and J ends were trimmed by 7 bases and 3 bases, with 10 bases remaining between them. The CDR3, as DNA: TGTGCCAGCATGGGACCTTACAATCAGCCCCAGCATTTT. This gives the protein CASMGPYNQPQHF.

This chain links TRBV2 with TRBJ1-4; no definite D call. The ends were cut back, 7 bases at V and 5 bases at J, with 8 bases in the middle. From germline, CDR1 is SNHLY and CDR2 FYNNEI. The length of the CDR3 is 12 residues. The CDR3 DNA reads as TGTGCCAGCAATTGGCAGAATGAAAAACTGTTTTTT. This sequence encodes CASNWQNEKLFF.

The V call is TRBV4-1, the J call TRBJ2-7; perhaps D is TRBD1 or TRBD2 (5 bases each). The V and J ends lost 1 base and 1 base respectively, with 8 bases between them. Germline V gene data show CDR1 as MGHRA and CDR2 as YSYEKL. The CDR3 totals 14 residues. Here the CDR3 reads CASSQGGVSYEQYF. The CDR3 coding sequence is TGCGCCAGCAGCCAAGGAGGGGTTTCCTACGAGCAGTACTTC.

This chain uses TRBV6-1 with TRBJ2-7; D not certain. The CDR3 totals 14 residues. Per germline, CDR1 MNHNS and CDR2 SASEGT. Trimming removed 5 bases from V and 9 bases from J, with 20 bases in between. CDR3 region: CASSTTPGLVVQYF. The CDR3 DNA reads as TGTGCCAGCAGTACGACACCGGGCCTGGTCGTGCAGTACTTC.

This clone was found once. The chain recombines TRBV27 with TRBJ2-1, with D unresolved. V was cut by 2 bases and J by 5 bases, with 16 bases left in between. Germline lookup yields CDR1 MNHEY and CDR2 SMNVEV (reference sequence). The CDR3 is 16 amino acids. CDR3 protein: CASSLLGGNPHNEQFF. The DNA of the CDR3 is TGTGCCAGCAGTTTACTCGGCGGAAACCCGCACAATGAGCAGTTCTTC.

This clone occurred once. The chain uses TRBV25-1 and TRBJ1-1, with D possibly being TRBD1 (5 bases). Germline-derived CDR1 and CDR2 are MGHDK and SYGVNS. The CDR3 runs 13 residues. The CDR3 coding sequence is TGTGCTAGCGTTGGGCAGGGCCACACTGAAGCTTTCTTT. This gives the protein CASVGQGHTEAFF.

Here the CDR3 reads CASSFSRLAGAQAQYF. CDR3 nucleotide sequence: TGTGCCAGCAGCTTCTCGCGGCTAGCGGGGGCACAGGCCCAGTACTTC. The V call is TRBV7-2, the J call TRBJ2-5; 10 bases map to TRBD2. V trimming: 3 bases; J trimming: 9 bases; junction bases outside the gene matches: 13. Germline assignment: CDR1 SGHTA and CDR2 FQGNSA. This CDR3 has 16 residues. The whole variable domain, remainder taken from reference TRBV7-2 and TRBJ2-5, is GAGVSQSPSNKVTEKGKDVELRCDPISGHTALYWYRQSLGQGLEFLIYFQGNSAPDKSGLPSDRFSAERTGGSVSTLTIQRTQQEDSAVYLCASSFSRLAGAQAQYFGPGTRLLVL.

J is TRBJ1-1 and V is TRBV2, with 7 bases aligning to TRBD1. Germline V gene data show CDR1 as SNHLY and CDR2 as FYNNEI. J gave up 14 bases and V 4 bases, and 1 base lay outside the gene matches. CDR3 size: 9 residues. CDR3 DNA: TGTGCCAGCAGTGCGGGACAGTTCTTT. The encoded protein is CASSAGQFF.

The chain has TRBV11-2 and TRBJ1-5; D is unresolved. V shed 0 bases and J shed 4 bases, with 7 bases lying between them. This CDR3 comprises 14 residues. Germline V CDR1 and CDR2: SGHAT, FQNNGV. The CDR3 sequence: CASSLDLPNQPQHF. CDR3 DNA sequence: TGTGCCAGCAGCTTAGATCTCCCGAATCAGCCCCAGCATTTT.

The chain combines TRBV6-5 with TRBJ2-5, with D perhaps assigned TRBD1 or TRBD2 (5 bases each). Trimming left V 5 bases short and J 4 bases short, with 14 bases between. The CDR3 has 14 residues. Per the germline V gene, CDR1 is MNHEY and CDR2 is SVGAGI. CDR3 bases: TGTGCCAGCAGTCGGGACCCCCAGGGAGAGACCCAGTACTTC. This sequence encodes CASSRDPQGETQYF.

V usage is TRBV4-1 and J usage is TRBJ2-1, with 9 positions matching TRBD1. With 5 bases clipped from V and 3 bases from J, the junction kept 5 bases outside the gene matches. The length of the CDR3 is 15 residues. Looked up from germline, CDR1 is MGHRA and CDR2 is YSYEKL. The CDR3 DNA is TGCGCCAGCAGCAGCCCGGGACAGGGCTACAATGAGCAGTTCTTC. This translates into CASSSPGQGYNEQFF.

The chain recombines TRBV9 with TRBJ2-1, with 10 positions matching TRBD2. The CDR3 consists of 16 residues. J gave up 5 bases and V 0 bases, and 5 bases lay outside the gene matches. Germline loops: CDR1 SGDLS, CDR2 YYNGEE. CDR3 sequence reads: CASSVGASGGHNEQFF. In DNA form, the CDR3 reads TGTGCCAGCAGCGTAGGAGCTAGCGGGGGTCACAATGAGCAGTTCTTC.